This section outlines one T cell receptor beta chain sequence together with its context. It lacks a known antigen. No per-base quality is available; no much larger clone lies one base away. The germline V gene supplies CDR1 MDHEN and CDR2 SYDVKM. V and J are trimmed by 10 bases and 2 bases, and the gene matches miss 14 bases of the junction. The CDR3 measures 17 amino acids from cysteine to phenylalanine. The kept DNA is CDR3 alone, 51 bases in frame from the first base. The data originate from a study of T cells in Graves' hyperthyroidism and ophthalmopathy (dated by TCRdb to the late 2010s). Regarding the complete study: Peripheral blood was collected at initial diagnosis, before any treatment. To identify TCR V-J signatures that set the groups apart, the researchers used a discovery cohort of 95 to 100 patients, made up of 43 with Graves' ophthalmopathy and 57 with stable Graves' hyperthyroidism. An independent validation cohort of under 20 hyperthyroidism patients and approximately 17 patients who later progressed to ophthalmopathy tested prospective prediction of ophthalmopathy. For training and testing, the roughly 93 patients in the discovery cohort were randomly divided in a 7:3 ratio. In about 6 Graves' hyperthyroidism patients, the study also compared T-cell repertoires from thyroid tissue with T-cell repertoires from blood. Following sampling, methimazole starting at 30 mg daily was given to hyperthyroidism patients, and high-dose intravenous methylprednisolone was given to ophthalmopathy patients. The paper describes TCR Vbeta CDR3 sequencing of 130 to 150 peripheral blood samples, made up of fewer than 50 ophthalmopathy patients, some 76 hyperthyroidism patients and roughly 17 progressor patients. Broad study findings and their caveats: Sample size was not statistically predetermined, and blinding of investigators to group allocation was not performed. In validation, the model predicted progression to ophthalmopathy with 55% to 71% sensitivity and approximately 72% specificity, a median of approximately 6.7 months before onset. Most expanded thyroid clonotypes (frequency above 0.001) were also found in blood, which suggests that blood repertoires may mirror thyroid immune responses. A model built on a 13 V-J signature distinguished ophthalmopathy from stable hyperthyroidism, reaching roughly 88% sensitivity and about 81% specificity in cross-validation and 80%/75% in testing.

The TCR beta CDR3 regions were amplified from RNA transcripts. A first-round RT-PCR of the TCR CDR3 used the HTBI primer set with the Qiagen OneStep RT-PCR kit. A second multiplex PCR round built the libraries, followed by size selection and purification. Paired-end sequencing of the libraries was performed with 100 bp reads on an Illumina HiSeq2000. In the source study's methods: Raw data were processed with SOAPnuke, discarding reads with adapters, uncalled bases, mean Phred below 15, or no exact constant-primer or identifier match. High-quality paired reads were merged with COPE v1.2.5, and unique nucleotide sequences were defined as clonotypes. Clonotypes were aligned to IMGT TRBV, TRBD and TRBJ reference segments using MiTCR v1.1. Only V-J combinations with frequency above 0.0001, covering roughly 99% of repertoires, were analysed. A TCS score was defined as the ratio between F50 (clonal expansion) and ExV (chaos), using BLOSUM62-based TCRdist between CDR3 peptides within each V-J. Welch's t-statistics and random forest reduced around 510 V-J features to around 14, which were used in a naive Bayes classifier (R e1071). The public reads were quality trimmed at Q25 with fastp and then assembled into clones with MiXCR by TCRdb, keeping productive beta chains. Merged by CDR3 protein, the rows form single entries marked with the most common genes and DNA. These V and J calls are TCRdb output, not the study's own analysis. Across this sample there are 500,000 to 750,000 distinct CDR3 sequences, with 14% seen only once. The ten largest clones add up to roughly 7% of the sample.

In the ophthalmopathy patients, disease was moderately to severely active, with a Clinical Activity Score of 3 or more, a NOSPECS grade of 4 or more, and a duration of less than 3 months. Patients with uncontrolled infections, other autoimmune diseases, pregnancy or lactation were excluded. Clinical symptoms, serum thyroxine and TRAb, thyroid ultrasound, and orbital computed tomography formed the basis for the diagnoses. PBMCs were separated from roughly 10 ml of fresh peripheral blood using Ficoll-Paque density gradient centrifugation. Trizol reagent was used to extract total RNA, and RNA quality was then checked on an Agilent 2100 Bioanalyzer.

This TCR was sampled from a young woman with Graves' ophthalmopathy. The sequence is built from TRBV28 and TRBJ2-4; 10 central bases correspond to TRBD1. The sample consisted of blood. The sequenced DNA: TGTGCCACCAAGGACAGGGGGTTGGTGGTGACCAAAAACATTCAGTACTTC. Its protein reads: CATKDRGLVVTKNIQYF.